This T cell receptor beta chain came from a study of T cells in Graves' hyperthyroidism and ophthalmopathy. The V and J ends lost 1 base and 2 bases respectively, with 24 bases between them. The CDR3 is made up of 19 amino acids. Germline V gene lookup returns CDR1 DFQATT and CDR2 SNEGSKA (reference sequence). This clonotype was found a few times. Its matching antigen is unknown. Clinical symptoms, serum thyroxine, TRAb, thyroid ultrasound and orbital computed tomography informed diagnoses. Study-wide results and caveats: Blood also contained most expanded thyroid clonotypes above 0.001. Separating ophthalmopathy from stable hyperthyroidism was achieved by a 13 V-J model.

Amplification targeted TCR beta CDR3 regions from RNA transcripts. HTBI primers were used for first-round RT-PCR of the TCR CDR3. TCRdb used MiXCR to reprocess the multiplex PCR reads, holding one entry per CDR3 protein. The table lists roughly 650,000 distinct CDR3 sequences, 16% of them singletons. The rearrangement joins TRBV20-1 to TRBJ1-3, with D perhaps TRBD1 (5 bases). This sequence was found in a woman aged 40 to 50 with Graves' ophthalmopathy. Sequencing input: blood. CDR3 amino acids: CSARARGSALALPGNTIYF. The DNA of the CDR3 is TGCAGTGCTAGAGCCCGGGGGAGTGCCCTAGCCCTCCCTGGAAACACCATATATTTT.